This entry lists 27 T cell receptor beta chains sequenced from one sample in a study of T cell changes during pregnancy in multiple sclerosis. The data were produced by immunoSEQ multiplex PCR, yet TCRdb's version contains in-frame clones alone and is incomplete. The table records 90,000 to 150,000 clones, approximately 94% of them present only once. The input for sequencing was peripheral blood, taken before pregnancy. Receptor source: a female donor with multiple sclerosis, enrolled in a pregnancy study.

This chain connects TRBV6-5 to TRBJ1-4; 7 bases are shared with TRBD1. J was trimmed by 7 bases and V by 6 bases; bases with no gene match: 8. The CDR3 is 14 residues long. Per the germline V gene, CDR1 is MNHEY and CDR2 is SVGAGI. The CDR3 nucleotides are TGTGCCAGCAGCCCCGACAGGGCGACTGAAAAACTGTTTTTT. The encoded protein is CASSPDRATEKLFF.

The rearrangement uses TRBV27 and TRBJ1-2, with 9 nucleotides matching TRBD1. Per the germline V gene, CDR1 is MNHEY and CDR2 is SMNVEV (reference sequence). The CDR3 spans 15 residues. V gave up 3 bases and J gave up 4 bases; unmatched junction bases: 6. The CDR3 region is CASSFDDRGFYGYTF. CDR3 DNA sequence: TGTGCCAGCAGTTTCGACGACAGGGGGTTCTATGGCTACACCTTC.

This clone was counted once. The rearrangement links TRBV28 to TRBJ2-7; D call uncertain. The CDR3 runs to 13 residues. CDR1 and CDR2 from the germline V gene are MDHEN and SYDVKM. The ends were cut back, 5 bases at V and 5 bases at J, with 13 bases in the middle. The CDR3 spells CASSTPLPDEQYF. For the CDR3, the DNA is TGTGCCAGCAGTACCCCCCTCCCAGACGAGCAGTACTTC.

V and J are TRBV7-9 and TRBJ1-2; a weak D match, TRBD1 (6 bases). Germline loops: CDR1 SEHNR, CDR2 FQNEAQ (reference sequence). This CDR3 comprises 15 residues. Trimming took 0 bases from V and 4 from J, leaving 12 bases between them. The CDR3 DNA is TGTGCCAGCAGCTTAGCGGGGGGGGCGATCTATGGCTACACCTTC. It specifies CASSLAGGAIYGYTF.

The J gene is TRBJ2-1, the V gene TRBV5-4, with 7 bases matching TRBD2. This CDR3 contains 13 residues. Per germline, CDR1 SGHNT and CDR2 YYREEE (reference sequence). After removal of 7 bases from V and 7 bases from J, the junction contained 8 bases not matched to a gene. Here the CDR3 reads CASGGRVGNEQFF. DNA for the CDR3: TGTGCCAGCGGGGGGAGGGTTGGAAATGAGCAGTTCTTC.

The rearrangement uses TRBV19 and TRBJ1-1, with a tentative D call TRBD1 (6 bases). Trimming pared 2 bases from V and 0 bases from J, leaving 22 bases between. Germline CDR1 is LNHDA and CDR2 is SQIVND (reference sequence). The CDR3 is 19 amino acids. The CDR3 bases are TGTGCCAGTAGTATAAATGGGGGCCGGGACACCGAGCTGAACACTGAAGCTTTCTTT. Protein: CASSINGGRDTELNTEAFF.

The rearrangement joins TRBV4-1 to TRBJ2-7, with 9 bases identical to TRBD2. V shed 4 bases and J 3 bases; nucleotides not matched to a gene: 4. Per germline, CDR1 MGHRA and CDR2 YSYEKL. This CDR3 has 14 amino acids. The CDR3: CASSRLAAIYEQYF. CDR3 in DNA: TGCGCCAGCAGCCGACTAGCGGCTATCTACGAGCAGTACTTC.

Only one count was recorded for this clone. V gene TRBV30 combines with J gene TRBJ2-1; 13 bases align to TRBD2. Unmatched junction bases numbered 8, after V lost 0 bases and J lost 9 bases. The germline gives CDR1 GTSNPN, CDR2 SVGIG (reference sequence). The CDR3 has 16 residues. CDR3 nucleotides: TGTGCCTGGAGTGTACTAGCGGGAGGGCCAGGGAGTGAGCAGTTCTTC. Protein product: CAWSVLAGGPGSEQFF.

This rearrangement joins TRBV2 to TRBJ2-1, with 10 nucleotides matching TRBD2. The V segment lost 7 bases and the J segment 0 bases; nucleotides outside the gene matches: 6. Germline V gene data show CDR1 as SNHLY and CDR2 as FYNNEI. There are 16 residues in the CDR3. CDR3 coding DNA: TGTGCCAGCATGCGGACTAGCGGCCTCTCCTACAATGAGCAGTTCTTC. Protein product: CASMRTSGLSYNEQFF.

V is TRBV19 and J is TRBJ2-2; possible D gene TRBD2, 5 bases. In germline, CDR1 is LNHDA, CDR2 SQIVND (reference sequence). V gave up 6 bases and J gave up 8 bases, with 10 bases separating them. The CDR3 covers 12 residues. DNA for the CDR3: TGTGCCAGTAGGGGGATAGCGGGGGAGCTGTTTTTT. Translating it yields CASRGIAGELFF.

The chain recombines TRBV11-2 with TRBJ1-2, with D perhaps TRBD1 (5 bases). The CDR3 runs to 15 residues. The V end was cut by 4 bases, the J end by 4 bases, with 16 bases between. Germline CDR1 SGHAT, CDR2 FQNNGV. The CDR3 reads CASSSPREWGYGYTF. The DNA for the CDR3 is TGTGCCAGCAGCTCCCCCAGGGAATGGGGCTATGGCTACACCTTC.

V is TRBV5-1 and J is TRBJ1-1, with D maybe TRBD1 (5 bases). Germline V CDR1 and CDR2: SGHRS, YFSETQ. Trimming took 0 bases from V and 3 from J, leaving 6 bases between them. This CDR3 spans 13 amino acids. CDR3 amino acids: CASSLVTDTEAFF. As DNA, the CDR3 is TGCGCCAGCAGCTTGGTGACAGACACTGAAGCTTTCTTT.

The chain has TRBV25-1 and TRBJ1-2; 7 bases match TRBD1. After removal of 5 bases from V and 3 bases from J, the junction contained 3 bases not matched to a gene. Germline CDR1 MGHDK, CDR2 SYGVNS. This CDR3 is 13 amino acids long. In DNA form, the CDR3 reads TGTGCCAGCAGTCTGGGACAGCACTATGGCTACACCTTC. Translation: CASSLGQHYGYTF.

The chain combines TRBV19 with TRBJ2-1; possible D gene TRBD1, 5 bases. CDR1 and CDR2 from the germline V gene are LNHDA and SQIVND (reference sequence). V was cut by 4 bases and J by 2 bases, with 9 bases left in between. CDR3 length: 14 residues. In nucleotides, the CDR3 is TGTGCCAGTAGTAAATCAGGGACCTACAATGAGCAGTTCTTC. Translation: CASSKSGTYNEQFF. The whole variable domain, remainder taken from reference TRBV19 and TRBJ2-1, is DGGITQSPKYLFRKEGQNVTLSCEQNLNHDAMYWYRQDPGQGLRLIYYSQIVNDFQKGDIAEGYSVSREKKESFPLTVTSAQKNPTAFYLCASSKSGTYNEQFFGPGTRLTVL.

The rearrangement links TRBV6-5 to TRBJ1-5, with D possibly matching TRBD1 (5 bases). V lost 2 bases and J 6 bases, leaving 11 bases between the germline ends. The CDR3 runs 14 residues. Germline-derived CDR1 and CDR2 are MNHEY and SVGAGI. Here the CDR3 reads CASSYGGVGQPQHF. The CDR3 DNA sequence: TGTGCCAGCAGTTACGGAGGGGTTGGTCAGCCCCAGCATTTT.

The chain carries TRBV5-6 and TRBJ1-2; 7 nucleotides align to TRBD1. The CDR3 length is 14 residues. Germline lookup yields CDR1 SGHDT and CDR2 YYEEEE. V lost 3 bases, J lost 4 bases, and 6 bases stayed unmatched. CDR3: CASSWGTEAYGYTF. CDR3 DNA: TGTGCCAGCAGCTGGGGGACAGAGGCCTATGGCTACACCTTC.

The J gene is TRBJ1-1, the V gene TRBV5-1; D is possibly TRBD1 (5 bases). CDR1 is SGHRS and CDR2 is YFSETQ in the germline V gene. V shed 0 bases and J shed 6 bases, with 12 bases lying between them. The CDR3 runs to 14 residues. As DNA, the CDR3 is TGCGCCAGCAGCTTGGGATTCCCGGGGGCTGAAGCTTTCTTT. Amino acid sequence: CASSLGFPGAEAFF. Full variable domain (remainder filled in from reference TRBV5-1 and TRBJ1-1): KAGVTQTPRYLIKTRGQQVTLSCSPISGHRSVSWYQQTPGQGLQFLFEYFSETQRNKGNFPGRFSGRQFSNSRSEMNVSTLELGDSALYLCASSLGFPGAEAFFGQGTRLTVV.

The rearrangement links TRBV5-1 to TRBJ2-7, with D maybe TRBD1 (6 bases). The V gene's germline CDR1 is SGHRS and CDR2 YFSETQ. The CDR3 is made up of 12 amino acids. The germline V and J ends were trimmed by 2 bases and 7 bases, with 10 bases remaining between them. CDR3 DNA sequence: TGCGCCAGCAGCTTCAGGGGAGATGAGCAGTACTTC. Amino acid sequence: CASSFRGDEQYF. The whole variable domain, remainder taken from reference TRBV5-1 and TRBJ2-7, is KAGVTQTPRYLIKTRGQQVTLSCSPISGHRSVSWYQQTPGQGLQFLFEYFSETQRNKGNFPGRFSGRQFSNSRSEMNVSTLELGDSALYLCASSFRGDEQYFGPGTRLTVT.

This clone was detected once. This chain links TRBV19 with TRBJ2-3, with 12 bases that match TRBD2. Trimming at V came to 8 bases and at J to 1 base, leaving 4 bases not matched to a gene. Germline V CDR1 and CDR2: LNHDA, SQIVND (reference sequence). This CDR3 contains 15 residues. The CDR3 reads CASSLAGGRTDTQYF. As DNA, the CDR3 is TGTGCCAGTTCACTAGCGGGAGGCCGCACAGATACGCAGTATTTT.

The J gene is TRBJ2-2, the V gene TRBV6-1; possible D gene TRBD1, 7 bases. Trimming removed 2 bases at V and 5 bases at J, with 15 bases between. The CDR3 runs 16 residues. Germline V CDR1 and CDR2: MNHNS, SASEGT. Here the CDR3 DNA reads TGTGCCAGCAGTGAATATGCCAGGGGGAGGACCGGGGAGCTGTTTTTT. It yields the protein CASSEYARGRTGELFF.

A note on this clone: Other nucleotide sequences in the sample specify the same CDR3. The chain employs TRBV5-1 and TRBJ2-1, with 10 bases identical to TRBD2. Per the germline V gene, CDR1 is SGHRS and CDR2 is YFSETQ. After removal of 3 bases from V and 2 bases from J, the junction contained 5 bases not matched to a gene. This CDR3 contains 16 residues. The CDR3 here is CASSSGLAGAYNEQFF. The CDR3 DNA is TGCGCCAGCAGCTCGGGGCTAGCGGGGGCCTACAATGAGCAGTTCTTC.

A remark on this clone: Other DNA sequences in the same sample also yield this CDR3. J is TRBJ2-3 and V is TRBV5-1, with TRBD1 identical over 8 bases. V dropped 0 bases and J dropped 1; count of bases not matched to a gene: 1. Germline V gene sequence: CDR1 SGHRS, CDR2 YFSETQ. This CDR3 contains 15 residues. The CDR3 reads CASSLAGQGTDTQYF. CDR3 in DNA: TGCGCCAGCAGCTTGGCGGGACAGGGCACAGATACGCAGTATTTT.

V usage is TRBV5-1 and J usage is TRBJ1-1; the D gene is possibly TRBD1 (6 bases). The ends were cut back, 4 bases at V and 1 base at J, with 14 bases in the middle. The length of the CDR3 is 15 residues. Germline loops: CDR1 SGHRS, CDR2 YFSETQ. In DNA form, the CDR3 reads TGCGCCAGCAGCGCGGCCGGGACACCGAACACTGAAGCTTTCTTT. It translates to CASSAAGTPNTEAFF.

The chain carries TRBV10-1 and TRBJ1-5; D perhaps matches TRBD1 (6 bases). V lost 5 bases and J 0 bases, leaving 17 bases between the germline ends. There are 17 residues in the CDR3. CDR1 is WNHNN, CDR2 SYGVQD, per germline (reference sequence). CDR3 DNA sequence: TGCGCCAGCAGTCGCCGGGACACCTTTTTTAGCAATCAGCCCCAGCATTTT. Its protein product is CASSRRDTFFSNQPQHF.

The chain combines TRBV5-4 with TRBJ1-2, with 8 bases identical to TRBD1. Per germline, CDR1 SGHNT and CDR2 YYREEE (reference sequence). This CDR3 comprises 14 residues. The V segment lost 3 bases and the J segment 4 bases; nucleotides outside the gene matches: 5. The CDR3 is CASSWTGPSYGYTF. The CDR3 DNA reads TGTGCCAGCAGCTGGACAGGGCCTTCCTATGGCTACACCTTC.

The CDR3 loop is CASSTPRFRNTIYF. In nucleotides, the CDR3 is TGTGCCAGCAGCACCCCGCGCTTCCGAAACACCATATATTTT. The V call is TRBV11-2, the J call TRBJ1-3, with D hard to call. Germline V gene sequence: CDR1 SGHAT, CDR2 FQNNGV. V was pared by 5 bases and J by 5 bases, with 13 bases between. The CDR3 contains 14 residues.

The chain carries TRBV5-1 and TRBJ1-5, with a possible D match to TRBD1 (5 bases). The CDR3 has 13 amino acids. The germline V gene has CDR1 SGHRS and CDR2 YFSETQ. V lost 0 bases to trimming and J lost 6 bases, with 7 bases between them. The CDR3 DNA reads TGCGCCAGCAGCTTGGCCCAGGGTCAGCCCCAGCATTTT. It codes for CASSLAQGQPQHF.